The entry below describes one T cell receptor beta chain. Its specific antigen is unknown. Per-base qualities were not stored, and no clone one base away is much larger. Each collaborating institution followed its own protocols to collect whole blood in K2EDTA tubes. For TCRbeta analysis, collaborators shipped samples in one of three forms: frozen whole blood, isolated PBMCs, or DNA extracted from either of those sample types. TCRbeta CDR3 regions were amplified from genomic DNA using the immunoSEQ Assay, a bias-controlled multiplex PCR. The original pipeline was this. The number of nucleated cells in each sample was estimated by amplification of reference gene primers within the assay. To quantify the absolute abundance of each unique TCRbeta CDR3 rearrangement, sequence reads were collapsed and filtered. For each sample, productive Simpson clonality was calculated by taking the square root of Simpson's diversity index across productive rearrangements. TCRdb obtained this table from immuneACCESS and retained in-frame rearrangements with V and J assigned. These tables miss some clones; where compared with another copy, unresolved V genes account for less than half of the shortfall, and the remainder is unexplained. The V and J calls and clone size are taken from that table; D and trimming were inferred from the DNA. This sample comprises roughly 250,000 clones, 85% to 90% of them detected only once. The biggest ten clones account for approximately 4% of the sample.

The source of the sample is a study of blood T cell repertoires in COVID-19 (dated by TCRdb to the early 2020s). About the investigation overall: Samples from collaborators originated in the United States, Italy and Spain and spanned both the acute and convalescent phases of COVID-19. The repertoires were released in a freely available public database intended as a resource for research on the immune response to SARS-CoV-2. The material from the prospective study consisted of cDNA or gDNA derived from T cells, B-cell-depleted T cells, or PBMCs. The samples were drawn from two sources: the first 160 participants of the ongoing ImmuneRACE study, and over 950 subjects contributed by 6 global collaborators. Subjects who had been exposed to COVID-19, were actively infected with it, or had recovered from it provided the deeply sampled blood TCRbeta repertoires that made up the dataset. Where available, HLA class I and class II types were obtained from metadata supplied by the sample provider rather than from assay-based typing. Sample metadata almost always included a de-identified subject ID, COVID-19 status, age in years and sex.

Here is what the overall study found, with its caveats: How much clinical and demographic metadata was included differed by source and by participant, and the metadata was provided uncurated.

V is shortened by 3 bases, J by 3 bases, and the region joining them spans 11 bases. For CDR1 and CDR2, the germline V gene (reference sequence) lists GTSNPN and SVGIG. Counted from cysteine to phenylalanine, this CDR3 has 13 amino acids. Only the CDR3 DNA stays, 39 bases, in frame from base 1. Sequencing was performed on peripheral blood. This sequence uses TRBV30 and TRBJ1-1, with no reliable assignment of the D segment. This TCR was recovered from a woman aged 40 to 50 with acute or convalescent COVID-19. The sequence in DNA is TGTGCCTGGAGAGACTCGACTGACACTGAAGCTTTCTTT. Its product reads: CAWRDSTDTEAFF. Here the CDR3 is joined to the reference TRBV30 and TRBJ1-1 genes, and the full variable domain is: SQTIHQWPATLVQPVGSPLSLECTVEGTSNPNLYWYRQAAGRGLQLLFYSVGIGQISSEVPQNLSASRPQDRQFILSSKKLLLSDSGFYLCAWRDSTDTEAFFGQGTRLTVV.